These 23 T cell receptor beta chains were all obtained from the same sample, sequenced in a study of blood T cell repertoires in COVID-19. Libraries were prepared by immunoSEQ multiplex PCR; TCRdb keeps only in-frame clonotypes and omits some of them. In the table there are about 180,000 clones, roughly 85% of which are singletons. The sample taken for sequencing was PBMCs or T cells enriched from blood (not recorded which). These TCRs come from a man between 60 and 75 years old who had recovered from COVID-19.

This clone was counted a single time. The J gene is TRBJ2-7, the V gene TRBV9; maybe TRBD1 (5 bases). The germline V gene has CDR1 SGDLS and CDR2 YYNGEE. The CDR3 contains 13 residues. V lost 3 bases, J lost 1 base, and 8 bases lay in between. CDR3 nucleotide sequence: TGTGCCAGCAGCGATGGACAATCCTACGAGCAGTACTTC. This encodes CASSDGQSYEQYF. The full variable domain, in which reference TRBV9 and TRBJ2-7 provide the parts outside the CDR3, is DSGVTQTPKHLITATGQRVTLRCSPRSGDLSVYWYQQSLDQGLQFLIQYYNGEERAKGNILERFSAQQFPDLHSELNLSSLELGDSALYFCASSDGQSYEQYFGPGTRLTVT.

The chain is built from TRBV3-1 (or the pseudogene TRBV3-2) and TRBJ1-6, with D possibly TRBD1 on 6 matching bases. Germline V lookup: CDR1 LGHDT, CDR2 YNNKEL (reference sequence). This CDR3 has 17 residues. V was trimmed by 2 bases and J by 6 bases, leaving 17 bases between them. This CDR3 reads CASSQPGGPTLNSPLHF. The DNA for the CDR3 is TGTGCCAGCAGCCAACCGGGGGGCCCTACCCTTAATTCACCCCTCCACTTT.

The rearrangement joins TRBV29-1 to TRBJ2-7, with TRBD1 identical over 9 bases. The V gene's germline CDR1 is SQVTM and CDR2 ANQGSEA. The junction had 3 bases not matched to a gene; V was cut back by 7 bases and J by 5 bases. CDR3 length: 11 residues. CDR3 residues: CSATGGNEQYF. CDR3 sequence (DNA): TGCAGCGCCACAGGGGGCAACGAGCAGTACTTC.

This chain links TRBV19 with TRBJ1-2, with D uncertain. Germline CDR1 LNHDA, CDR2 SQIVND (reference sequence). Trimming removed 5 bases from V and 6 bases from J, with 13 bases in between. There are 13 residues in the CDR3. The CDR3 loop reads CASSPSQVDGYTF. CDR3 DNA: TGTGCCAGTAGTCCCTCCCAGGTTGATGGCTACACCTTC.

V usage is TRBV27 and J usage is TRBJ1-2; a weak D match, TRBD1 (5 bases). The V and J ends lost 8 bases and 7 bases respectively, with 11 bases between them. The CDR3 runs 11 residues. Germline V gene data show CDR1 as MNHEY and CDR2 as SMNVEV (reference sequence). The CDR3 loop is CASASGLGYTF. In DNA, the CDR3 is TGTGCCAGCGCGTCGGGACTTGGCTACACCTTC.

V is TRBV12-5 and J is TRBJ2-2; 8 bases line up with TRBD1. Trimming took 0 bases from V and 1 from J; bases not matched to a gene: 1. This CDR3 has 16 amino acids. Germline assignment: CDR1 LGHNT and CDR2 FRNRAP. CDR3 nucleotide sequence: TGTGCTAGTGGTTTGGTACAGGGGGGGAACACCGGGGAGCTGTTTTTT. It is translated as CASGLVQGGNTGELFF.

This clone was counted a few times. The genes are TRBV6-1 and TRBJ1-5; possibly TRBD1 for D (5 bases). Looked up from germline, CDR1 is MNHNS and CDR2 is SASEGT. Trimming took 0 bases from V and 6 from J, leaving 24 bases between them. The CDR3 is 19 residues long. This CDR3 is CASSEALPLPGTFGQPQHF. DNA for the CDR3: TGTGCCAGCAGTGAAGCGCTTCCCTTGCCCGGGACTTTCGGTCAGCCCCAGCATTTT.

The chain joins TRBV19 to TRBJ1-1; D is unclear. This CDR3 is built from 13 residues. The germline V and J ends were trimmed by 8 bases and 1 base, with 11 bases remaining between them. Germline assignment: CDR1 LNHDA and CDR2 SQIVND (reference sequence). The CDR3: CASYWRENTEAFF. The CDR3 nucleotides are TGTGCCAGTTACTGGCGGGAGAACACTGAAGCTTTCTTT.

CDR3 residues: CASSSDRLWVGGELFF. For the CDR3, the DNA is TGTGCCAGCAGCTCGGACAGGCTGTGGGTCGGCGGGGAGCTGTTTTTT. This chain uses TRBV5-6 with TRBJ2-2; 7 nucleotides align to TRBD1. The V segment lost 3 bases and the J segment 7 bases; nucleotides outside the gene matches: 12. The CDR3 sequence is 16 residues long. CDR1 SGHDT and CDR2 YYEEEE come from the germline V gene.

The chain is built from TRBV11-2 and TRBJ1-3, with unresolved D. Germline values: CDR1 SGHAT, CDR2 FQNNGV. The length of the CDR3 is 15 residues. V was pared by 0 bases and J by 1 base, with 7 bases between. The CDR3 sequence is CASSLDNLSGNTIYF. Here the CDR3 DNA reads TGTGCCAGCAGCTTAGATAATTTATCTGGAAACACCATATATTTT.

CDR3 sequence reads: CASSLDRDPVWGPYEQYF. CDR3 nucleotides: TGTGCCAGTAGCTTGGACAGGGACCCTGTGTGGGGCCCCTACGAGCAGTACTTC. The genes are TRBV19 and TRBJ2-7, with 8 positions matching TRBD1. With 6 bases clipped from V and 2 bases from J, the junction kept 18 bases outside the gene matches. Germline V gene sequence: CDR1 LNHDA, CDR2 SQIVND (reference sequence). CDR3 size: 18 residues.

The rearrangement uses TRBV30 and TRBJ1-1; D might be TRBD1 (5 bases). Germline CDR1 GTSNPN, CDR2 SVGIG (reference sequence). The CDR3 sequence is 14 residues long. The ends were cut back, 2 bases at V and 1 base at J, with 11 bases in the middle. In DNA, the CDR3 is TGTGCCTGGAGTCCAGGGTCCTGGAACACTGAAGCTTTCTTT. Its protein product is CAWSPGSWNTEAFF.

This clone has just one count. J is TRBJ2-1 and V is TRBV7-3, with unresolved D. The CDR3 has 13 residues. Per the germline V gene, CDR1 is SGHTA and CDR2 is FQGTGA. V lost 5 bases to trimming and J lost 8 bases, with 13 bases between them. The CDR3 protein is CASSLRPTHEQFF. The CDR3 nucleotides read TGTGCCAGCAGCCTCAGGCCGACCCATGAGCAGTTCTTC.

The DNA of the CDR3 is TGTGCCAGCAGCTCACTCCGGGGTACAGATACGCAGTATTTT. Amino acid sequence: CASSSLRGTDTQYF. The chain joins TRBV7-8 to TRBJ2-3; D might be TRBD2 (5 bases). This CDR3 is built from 14 residues. Germline V gene lookup returns CDR1 SGHVS and CDR2 FQNEAQ. Trimming shortened V by 4 bases and J by 3 bases, and 11 bases separated the two germline ends.

CDR3 sequence: CASSFRLDNNEQFF. The CDR3 DNA reads as TGTGCCAGCAGCTTTAGACTAGATAACAATGAGCAGTTCTTC. V gene TRBV5-4 combines with J gene TRBJ2-1, with a weak D call TRBD2 (6 bases). The CDR3 consists of 14 residues. Trimming took 2 bases from V and 5 from J, leaving 11 bases between them. Per germline, CDR1 SGHNT and CDR2 YYREEE (reference sequence).

The rearrangement uses TRBV11-2 and TRBJ2-3; 9 nucleotides match TRBD1. The CDR3 consists of 16 residues. Germline lookup yields CDR1 SGHAT and CDR2 FQNNGV. Germline trimming cut 4 bases from V and 4 bases from J; bases unmatched to any gene: 9. CDR3 residues: CASSSYRDRVSDTQYF. The CDR3 DNA follows: TGTGCCAGCAGCTCATACCGGGACAGGGTTTCAGATACGCAGTATTTT.

The chain recombines TRBV19 with TRBJ2-1; the match to TRBD2 covers 12 bases. With 5 bases clipped from V and 10 bases from J, the junction kept 9 bases outside the gene matches. CDR1 is LNHDA and CDR2 is SQIVND in the germline V gene (reference sequence). This CDR3 is built from 15 residues. CDR3 amino acids: CASSRTSGALGEQFF. The CDR3 DNA sequence: TGTGCCAGTAGTCGGACTAGCGGGGCCCTTGGGGAGCAGTTCTTC.

CDR3 amino acids: CAISALKKTGGQETQYF. In nucleotides, the CDR3 is TGTGCCATCAGTGCCCTAAAAAAGACAGGGGGCCAAGAGACCCAGTACTTC. This rearrangement joins TRBV10-3 to TRBJ2-5; 9 bases fit TRBD1. V dropped 4 bases and J dropped 1; count of bases not matched to a gene: 10. The CDR3 length is 17 residues. In germline, CDR1 is ENHRY, CDR2 SYGVKD.

This clone was seen only a few times. The chain employs TRBV6-5 and TRBJ1-5, with 8 nucleotides matching TRBD1. This CDR3 has 15 residues. Germline V lookup: CDR1 MNHEY, CDR2 SVGAGI. V lost 5 bases to trimming and J lost 5 bases; unmatched junction nucleotides: 8. The CDR3 coding sequence is TGTGCCAGCAGTACCTGGACAGGGTTTCATCAGCCCCAGCATTTT. Protein product: CASSTWTGFHQPQHF.

The chain has TRBV4-2 and TRBJ1-1; maybe TRBD1 (6 bases). This CDR3 spans 15 amino acids. Deletions cut 4 bases from V and 1 base from J, with 13 bases between. CDR1 and CDR2 from the germline V gene are LGHNA and YNFKEQ. The CDR3 DNA sequence: TGTGCCAGCAGCCGGTTAGGACAGACGAACACTGAAGCTTTCTTT. Amino acids: CASSRLGQTNTEAFF.

The chain joins TRBV5-6 to TRBJ1-3, with a possible D match to TRBD1 (6 bases). Germline V CDR1 and CDR2: SGHDT, YYEEEE. V was trimmed by 0 bases and J by 0 bases, leaving 7 bases between them. The CDR3 spans 15 residues. This CDR3 is CASSLGQDSGNTIYF. The CDR3 nucleotides read TGTGCCAGCAGCTTGGGACAGGACTCTGGAAACACCATATATTTT.

The chain links TRBV29-1 to TRBJ2-1, with 9 bases aligning to TRBD1. From germline, CDR1 is SQVTM and CDR2 ANQGSEA. The V and J ends lost 3 bases and 11 bases, in that order; junction bases with no gene match: 11. This CDR3 is 14 amino acids long. The chain's CDR3 is CSVDLGQGRKKQFF. CDR3 nucleotide sequence: TGCAGCGTTGATCTTGGACAGGGGCGCAAGAAGCAGTTCTTC.

V usage is TRBV7-3 and J usage is TRBJ2-2; TRBD2 agrees at 11 bases. The V gene's germline CDR1 is SGHTA and CDR2 FQGTGA. CDR3 length equals 17 residues. Losses at the gene ends were 1 base for V and 2 bases for J; bases not matched to a gene: 3. This CDR3 reads CASSLRGLAVNTGELFF. The CDR3 DNA reads as TGTGCCAGCAGCTTAAGGGGACTAGCGGTTAACACCGGGGAGCTGTTTTTT. Drawing the rest from reference TRBV7-3 and TRBJ2-2, the complete variable domain is GAGVSQTPSNKVTEKGKYVELRCDPISGHTALYWYRQSLGQGPEFLIYFQGTGAADDSGLPNDRFFAVRPEGSVSTLKIQRTERGDSAVYLCASSLRGLAVNTGELFFGEGSRLTVL.